A single sample gave rise to the 21 T cell receptor beta chains below, sequenced in a study of T cells after yellow fever vaccination (dated by TCRdb to about 2019). Library method: 5' RACE. Sequencing instrument: Illumina NovaSeq 6000. Through fastp at Q25 and MiXCR, TCRdb rebuilt clones from the public reads, retaining in-frame beta chains. Identical CDR3 protein sequences are pooled into one entry, listed with their most common genes and DNA. For this sample there are a few hundred thousand distinct CDR3 sequences; approximately 10% appear just once. About 3.7% of the sample goes to the ten largest clones. According to the study, the label for this sample's treatment or condition signals: live attenuated yellow fever vaccine strain. The sequenced sample was CD4+ T cells sorted from PBMCs, obtained 5 days after the yellow fever booster vaccination. The receptors here all came from a man aged 18-30 years who received the YFV17D yellow fever vaccine.

This clonotype was observed at least ten times. The gene calls are TRBV18 and TRBJ2-5; a weak D match, TRBD2 (6 bases). This CDR3 has 14 residues. V was cut by 6 bases and J by 4 bases, with 15 bases left in between. Per germline, CDR1 KGHSH and CDR2 LQKENI. The CDR3 loop is CASSPTGGRETQYF. The CDR3 DNA follows: TGTGCCAGCTCCCCCACCGGGGGTCGAGAGACCCAGTACTTC.

Only a few counts were recorded for this clonotype. CDR3 nucleotides: TGTGCCAGCAGCTCCCGGACCCGCTATACGCAGTATTTT. Amino acids: CASSSRTRYTQYF. The V and J genes are TRBV7-2 and TRBJ2-3; D unresolved. The CDR3 covers 13 residues. V was pared by 4 bases and J by 7 bases, with 12 bases between. In germline, CDR1 is SGHTA, CDR2 FQGNSA.

The gene calls are TRBV11-2 and TRBJ1-1; D is unresolved. The CDR3 extends over 16 amino acids. The germline CDR1 and CDR2 sequences are SGHAT and FQNNGV. Trimming stripped 5 bases from V and 0 bases from J, with 16 bases between. The CDR3 nucleotides read TGTGCCAGCAGCCCCTTGAGATCCACACTGAACACTGAAGCTTTCTTT. Translation gives CASSPLRSTLNTEAFF.

This clonotype was observed many times. The rearrangement joins TRBV7-9 to TRBJ1-4; D call uncertain. Germline values: CDR1 SEHNR, CDR2 FQNEAQ (reference sequence). The CDR3 is made up of 16 amino acids. Trimming took off 0 bases at V and 7 bases at J, with 15 bases between the two ends. CDR3 sequence reads: CASSLAGRSRREKLFF. For the CDR3, the DNA is TGTGCCAGCAGCTTAGCAGGCCGCAGCCGGCGTGAAAAACTGTTTTTT.

This clonotype appeared a few times. V usage is TRBV30 and J usage is TRBJ1-6, with 7 nucleotides matching TRBD1. The ends lost 3 bases at V and 4 bases at J; junction bases unmatched: 9. The CDR3 extends over 16 amino acids. Germline V gives CDR1 GTSNPN, CDR2 SVGIG (reference sequence). The chain's CDR3 is CAWRRGTGDYNSPLHF. CDR3 sequence (DNA): TGTGCCTGGAGGAGAGGTACAGGGGATTATAATTCACCCCTCCACTTT.

The sample holds many counts of this clonotype. This chain connects TRBV18 to TRBJ2-5; 7 bases are shared with TRBD1. The V segment lost 6 bases and the J segment 5 bases; nucleotides outside the gene matches: 9. Per the germline V gene, CDR1 is KGHSH and CDR2 is LQKENI. This CDR3 spans 14 amino acids. This CDR3 is CASSRQGSIETQYF. CDR3 DNA sequence: TGTGCCAGCTCCAGACAGGGATCGATTGAGACCCAGTACTTC.

This clonotype was picked up a small number of times. This sequence joins TRBV28 and TRBJ2-7; D perhaps matches TRBD2 (7 bases). The CDR3 covers 14 residues. Germline V gene lookup returns CDR1 MDHEN and CDR2 SYDVKM. V lost 5 bases and J 4 bases, leaving 15 bases between the germline ends. The CDR3: CASSPRGGDYEQYV. The DNA of the CDR3 is TGTGCCAGCAGTCCACGAGGGGGGGATTACGAGCAGTACGTC.

J is TRBJ1-5 and V is TRBV20-1, with D unresolved. V was pared by 4 bases and J by 0 bases, with 22 bases between. This CDR3 spans 18 amino acids. CDR1 is DFQATT and CDR2 is SNEGSKA in the germline V gene (reference sequence). Here the CDR3 reads CSATRTRTDPYSNQPQHF. CDR3 DNA sequence: TGCAGTGCTACCCGAACGAGAACGGACCCTTATAGCAATCAGCCCCAGCATTTT.

This clonotype was picked up a small number of times. The rearrangement uses TRBV7-2 and TRBJ1-2, with D maybe TRBD1 (6 bases). The CDR3 sequence is 14 residues long. Germline CDR1 and CDR2: SGHTA and FQGNSA. Trimming removed 5 bases at V and 4 bases at J, with 14 bases between. CDR3 in amino acids: CASSITGLGYGYTF. CDR3 sequence (DNA): TGTGCCAGCAGCATTACAGGGCTCGGCTATGGCTACACCTTC. Together with reference TRBV7-2 and TRBJ1-2, the CDR3 gives the full variable domain: GAGVSQSPSNKVTEKGKDVELRCDPISGHTALYWYRQSLGQGLEFLIYFQGNSAPDKSGLPSDRFSAERTGGSVSTLTIQRTQQEDSAVYLCASSITGLGYGYTFGSGTRLTVV.

This clonotype was seen more than once but under ten times. The chain links TRBV2 to TRBJ2-7; a weak D match, TRBD1 (5 bases). Germline V gene lookup returns CDR1 SNHLY and CDR2 FYNNEI. With 3 bases removed from V and 0 bases from J, the gap between germline ends came to 6 bases. The CDR3 loop spans 13 amino acids. The CDR3 sequence is CASSEQGSYEQYV. CDR3 in DNA: TGTGCCAGCAGTGAGCAGGGCTCCTACGAGCAGTACGTC.

The chain combines TRBV12-3 or TRBV12-4 with TRBJ2-3; the match to TRBD1 covers 8 bases. The CDR3 extends over 14 amino acids. With 3 bases clipped from V and 6 bases from J, the junction kept 5 bases outside the gene matches. The CDR3 DNA reads as TGTGCCAGCAGTTTCAGCCAGGGGGCGGATACGCAGTATTTT. Protein: CASSFSQGADTQYF.

The V and J genes are TRBV19 and TRBJ2-3; 7 nucleotides agree with TRBD2. V gave up 5 bases and J gave up 8 bases; unmatched junction bases: 4. The CDR3 totals 12 residues. The germline V gene has CDR1 LNHDA and CDR2 SQIVND (reference sequence). CDR3 DNA: TGTGCCAGTAGTCTAGGGGAGGGTACGCAGTATTTT. Encoded protein: CASSLGEGTQYF.

The chain combines TRBV7-2 with TRBJ2-3; D ambiguous. Germline V lookup: CDR1 SGHTA, CDR2 FQGNSA. V was cut by 3 bases and J by 2 bases, with 15 bases left in between. The CDR3 length is 16 residues. The CDR3 DNA reads as TGTGCCAGCAGCTTTCTTGGTGGTTCTAACACAGATACGCAGTATTTT. Protein: CASSFLGGSNTDTQYF.

At least ten counts were recorded for this clonotype. V gene TRBV6-6 combines with J gene TRBJ1-2; TRBD1 matches 7 bases. This CDR3 is built from 12 residues. V gave up 10 bases and J gave up 6 bases; unmatched junction bases: 8. Germline loops: CDR1 MNHNY, CDR2 SVGAGI (reference sequence). The CDR3 nucleotides are TGTGCCATCTCCGTAGGGGGCGATGGCTACACCTTC. Protein product: CAISVGGDGYTF.

The chain recombines TRBV7-2 with TRBJ2-1, with D uncertain. Germline CDR1 SGHTA, CDR2 FQGNSA. This CDR3 is 16 amino acids long. V was pared by 5 bases and J by 0 bases, with 14 bases between. CDR3 amino acids: CASSASLVSSYNEQFF. DNA of the CDR3: TGTGCCAGCAGCGCCAGCCTAGTTAGCTCCTACAATGAGCAGTTCTTC.

This clonotype was counted ten times or more. This sequence joins TRBV4-3 and TRBJ2-6; either TRBD1 or TRBD2 may fit D (5 bases each). V was clipped by 5 bases and J by 4 bases, with 9 bases between them. The CDR3 runs 14 residues. CDR1 LGHNA and CDR2 YSLEER come from the germline V gene. The chain's CDR3 is CASSRDPGANVLTF. The CDR3, as DNA: TGCGCCAGCAGCAGGGACCCCGGGGCCAACGTCCTGACTTTC.

The V and J genes are TRBV9 and TRBJ2-7, with 7 nucleotides matching TRBD2. Unmatched junction bases numbered 6, after V lost 4 bases and J lost 2 bases. The CDR3 length is 14 residues. Germline V gene lookup returns CDR1 SGDLS and CDR2 YYNGEE. The CDR3 protein is CASSIQGGTYEQYF. CDR3 nucleotide sequence: TGTGCCAGCAGCATCCAGGGAGGGACCTACGAGCAGTACTTC.

This clonotype was observed at least ten times. This sequence joins TRBV27 and TRBJ1-6; the D gene is possibly TRBD1 (6 bases). V lost 1 base to trimming and J lost 7 bases, with 11 bases between them. The V gene's germline CDR1 is MNHEY and CDR2 SMNVEV (reference sequence). The CDR3 is 15 residues long. CDR3 amino acids: CASSLLGRGNSPLHF. For the CDR3, the DNA is TGTGCCAGCAGTTTATTGGGCAGGGGAAATTCACCCCTCCACTTT.

This clonotype was seen only a few times. V gene TRBV5-1 combines with J gene TRBJ2-2; tentative D call: TRBD2 (6 bases). Trimming cost V 0 bases and J 0 bases, with 9 bases left between them. The germline CDR1 and CDR2 sequences are SGHRS and YFSETQ. The CDR3 has 16 amino acids. CDR3 nucleotides: TGCGCCAGCAGCTTGGAACCGGGGGCGAACACCGGGGAGCTGTTTTTT. It is translated as CASSLEPGANTGELFF.

The chain carries TRBV5-1 and TRBJ1-1; D unclear. There are 13 residues in the CDR3. Deletions cut 5 bases from V and 4 bases from J, with 12 bases between. CDR1 and CDR2 (germline): SGHRS, YFSETQ. CDR3 nucleotides: TGCGCCAGCAGTGTGATCCCGGGCACTGAAGCTTTCTTT. Its protein is CASSVIPGTEAFF.

V gene TRBV7-9 combines with J gene TRBJ2-3; D perhaps matches TRBD2 (7 bases). V lost 5 bases and J lost 3, with 18 bases in between. Germline loops: CDR1 SEHNR, CDR2 FQNEAQ (reference sequence). The CDR3 is made up of 16 amino acids. In nucleotides, the CDR3 is TGTGCCAGCAGCCGGGGGGCCACCTCTGGGACAGATACGCAGTATTTT. Protein: CASSRGATSGTDTQYF.